This TCR beta chain was identified in a study of T cells after yellow fever vaccination. Notes on the study in general: Overall, a small share of clonotypes was seen in both CD4 and CD8 compartments. The secondary T-cell response peaked on day 5, not day 15, but was weaker.

V was clipped by 2 bases and J by 4 bases; unmatched bases: 4. The germline V gene has CDR1 MGHRA and CDR2 YSYEKL. The CDR3 spans 15 residues. MiXCR, run by TCRdb on the 5' RACE reads, gives a single entry per CDR3 protein. This repertoire shows some 670,000 distinct CDR3 sequences, roughly an eighth found once; its top ten account for 15%. In this sample, this clonotype turned up a few times. No antigen is known for it. The chain joins TRBV4-1 to TRBJ2-5; 10 positions agree with TRBD1. This specimen was PBMCs, taken on the day of the yellow fever booster vaccination. This sequence was found in a man under 40 who received the YFV17D yellow fever vaccine. CDR3 DNA sequence: TGCGCCAGCAGCCAAACCGGACAGGGGGGAGAGACCCAGTACTTC. It codes for CASSQTGQGGETQYF.